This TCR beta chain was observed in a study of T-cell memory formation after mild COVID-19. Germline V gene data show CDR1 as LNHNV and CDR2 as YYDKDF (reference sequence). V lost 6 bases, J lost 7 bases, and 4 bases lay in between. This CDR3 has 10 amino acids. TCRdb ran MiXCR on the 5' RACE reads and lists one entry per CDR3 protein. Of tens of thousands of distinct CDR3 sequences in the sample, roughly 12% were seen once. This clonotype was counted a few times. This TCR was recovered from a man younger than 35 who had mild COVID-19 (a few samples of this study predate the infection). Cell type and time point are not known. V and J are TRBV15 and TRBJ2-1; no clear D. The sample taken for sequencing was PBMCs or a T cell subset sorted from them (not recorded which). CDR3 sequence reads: CATRTNEQFF. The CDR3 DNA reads TGTGCCACCAGGACGAATGAGCAGTTCTTC.